Below, 27 T cell receptor beta chains from the same sample are listed, as sequenced in a study of siplizumab effects on memory and regulatory T cells. The repertoire was sequenced with immunoSEQ multiplex PCR; TCRdb's copy has only in-frame clones and lacks some. The table lists 90,000 to 95,000 clones, under 95% of them singletons. Sequenced material: CD8+ T cells sorted from blood. The receptors were sampled from a human donor in good health.

This clone has only one observation. The rearrangement uses TRBV13 and TRBJ2-7; 7 bases align to TRBD2. Trimming at V came to 3 bases and at J to 3 bases, leaving 5 bases not matched to a gene. The CDR3 is made up of 14 amino acids. Germline CDR1 reads PRHDT; CDR2 reads FYEKMQ (reference sequence). This chain's CDR3 is CASSLAGANYEQYF. The DNA for the CDR3 is TGTGCCAGCAGCTTGGCGGGAGCCAACTACGAGCAGTACTTC.

This chain's CDR3 is CATSAKRGPETQYF. The CDR3, as DNA: TGTGCCACCAGCGCAAAGAGGGGGCCCGAGACCCAGTACTTC. This rearrangement joins TRBV15 to TRBJ2-5, with 7 bases aligning to TRBD1. J lost 5 bases, V lost 5 bases, and 8 bases had no gene match. The CDR3 extends over 14 amino acids. Looked up from germline, CDR1 is LNHNV and CDR2 is YYDKDF (reference sequence).

V gene TRBV7-9 combines with J gene TRBJ1-4; D remains unclear. The ends were cut back, 8 bases at V and 1 base at J, with 17 bases in the middle. Germline V gives CDR1 SEHNR, CDR2 FQNEAQ (reference sequence). The length of the CDR3 is 16 residues. The DNA of the CDR3 is TGTGCCAGCGGTCCAGAATCGGGTGGAACTAATGAAAAACTGTTTTTT. Translated: CASGPESGGTNEKLFF.

V usage is TRBV6-5 and J usage is TRBJ2-1, with 7 bases matching TRBD1. There are 13 residues in the CDR3. V was pared by 6 bases and J by 3 bases, with 2 bases of the junction left unmatched. Germline CDR1 is MNHEY and CDR2 is SVGAGI. Here the CDR3 reads CASSWTGYNEQFF. DNA for the CDR3: TGTGCCAGCAGCTGGACAGGCTACAATGAGCAGTTCTTC.

The rearrangement uses TRBV6-1 and TRBJ2-1; the D gene is possibly TRBD2 (6 bases). The CDR3 sequence is 13 residues long. The V end was cut by 1 base, the J end by 7 bases, with 8 bases between. The germline V gene has CDR1 MNHNS and CDR2 SASEGT. DNA for the CDR3: TGTGCCAGCAGTGAAGTTGGGGGGAATGAGCAGTTCTTC. Its translation is CASSEVGGNEQFF.

The chain couples TRBV28 to TRBJ1-1, with 7 bases lining up with TRBD1. The CDR3 is made up of 14 amino acids. The junction had 7 bases not matched to a gene; V was cut back by 5 bases and J by 4 bases. Germline CDR1 and CDR2: MDHEN and SYDVKM. DNA of the CDR3: TGTGCCAGCAGTAACAGGGGAAGATCCACTGAAGCTTTCTTT. It codes for CASSNRGRSTEAFF.

The rearrangement links TRBV7-9 to TRBJ2-1, with D perhaps TRBD2 (6 bases). The germline CDR1 and CDR2 sequences are SEHNR and FQNEAQ (reference sequence). The ends were cut back, 5 bases at V and 5 bases at J, with 10 bases in the middle. The CDR3 has 13 amino acids. This CDR3 is CASSIGLHNEQFF. The CDR3 nucleotides are TGTGCCAGCAGCATAGGACTACACAATGAGCAGTTCTTC.

CDR3: CASSPDDGDSEKLFF. The CDR3 region has the DNA TGCGCCAGCAGCCCTGACGACGGGGACAGCGAAAAACTGTTTTTT. The chain links TRBV5-1 to TRBJ1-4; 7 positions agree with TRBD1. The germline V gene has CDR1 SGHRS and CDR2 YFSETQ. The CDR3 spans 15 residues. J lost 8 bases, V lost 4 bases, and 11 bases had no gene match.

The table lists this clone with a count of one. The rearrangement uses TRBV5-1 and TRBJ2-7, with D possibly being TRBD1 (5 bases). V lost 2 bases and J lost 2, with 17 bases in between. The CDR3 is made up of 16 amino acids. The germline CDR1 and CDR2 sequences are SGHRS and YFSETQ. DNA for the CDR3: TGCGCCAGCAGCTTTTTCCCCCAGGGTGATACCTACGAGCAGTACTTC. Translation gives CASSFFPQGDTYEQYF.

This clone came up once. The CDR3: CASSLFWVESSSYNEQFF. The CDR3 DNA reads as TGTGCCAGCAGTTTATTTTGGGTGGAATCGAGCTCCTACAATGAGCAGTTCTTC. The J gene is TRBJ2-1, the V gene TRBV27; D uncertain. Between the trimmed V and J ends, which lost 1 base and 0 bases, there was a span of 16 bases. The CDR3 loop spans 18 amino acids. From germline, CDR1 is MNHEY and CDR2 SMNVEV (reference sequence).

J is TRBJ2-1 and V is TRBV5-6; D gene unclear. Germline V CDR1 and CDR2: SGHDT, YYEEEE. The CDR3 contains 13 residues. V lost 0 bases and J lost 4, with 5 bases in between. CDR3 protein: CASSLVSYNEQFF. The CDR3 DNA is TGTGCCAGCAGCTTGGTTAGTTACAATGAGCAGTTCTTC.

The V gene is TRBV7-9, the J gene TRBJ2-7; D gene unclear. Looked up from germline, CDR1 is SEHNR and CDR2 is FQNEAQ (reference sequence). The CDR3 is 13 residues long. The germline V and J ends were trimmed by 2 bases and 4 bases, with 9 bases remaining between them. The CDR3 coding sequence is TGTGCCAGCAGCTTACCGTCCGCTTACGAGCAGTACTTC. Translating it yields CASSLPSAYEQYF.

This chain connects TRBV14 to TRBJ2-7; D gene uncertain. CDR3 size: 16 residues. Trimming left V 1 base short and J 5 bases short, with 18 bases between. CDR1 and CDR2 from the germline V gene are SGHDN and FVKESK. The CDR3 loop reads CASSQVEVWAVDEQYF. The CDR3 nucleotides are TGTGCCAGCAGCCAAGTCGAGGTTTGGGCGGTCGACGAGCAGTACTTC.

The chain has TRBV23-1 and TRBJ1-4; weak D call: TRBD1 (5 bases). TRBV23-1 is noted as an ORF with a role that remains uncertain. The CDR3 covers 15 residues. Trimming took 0 bases from V and 7 from J, leaving 12 bases between them. The CDR3 nucleotides are TGCGCCAGCAGTCAATCTGGGCACGGGGGTGAAAAACTGTTTTTT. Translating gives CASSQSGHGGEKLFF.

The J gene is TRBJ2-5, the V gene TRBV7-6, with 7 positions matching TRBD1. V gave up 3 bases and J gave up 3 bases; unmatched junction bases: 10. Germline CDR1 SGHVS, CDR2 FNYEAQ. This CDR3 has 16 residues. In DNA, the CDR3 is TGTGCCAGCAGCTTGGACGGGACAGAAAGGAAAGAGACCCAGTACTTC. Translating gives CASSLDGTERKETQYF.

This chain links TRBV4-1 with TRBJ1-5; D is possibly TRBD1 (5 bases). In germline, CDR1 is MGHRA, CDR2 YSYEKL. The CDR3 contains 16 residues. Deletions cut 1 base from V and 3 bases from J, with 13 bases between. The CDR3 coding sequence is TGCGCCAGCAGCCAAGCTCTAGGGGTCACCAATCAGCCCCAGCATTTT. As protein: CASSQALGVTNQPQHF.

The J gene is TRBJ2-5, the V gene TRBV29-1, with TRBD2 as a possible D gene (5 bases). V was clipped by 8 bases and J by 4 bases, with 11 bases between them. Germline V CDR1 and CDR2: SQVTM, ANQGSEA. The CDR3 spans 11 residues. CDR3 sequence: CSSREGETQYF. In DNA, the CDR3 is TGCAGCTCCCGTGAGGGAGAGACCCAGTACTTC.

The V and J genes are TRBV19 and TRBJ2-7; D may correspond to TRBD1 or TRBD2 (5 bases each). Trimming removed 6 bases at V and 0 bases at J, with 9 bases between. The CDR3 consists of 13 residues. From germline, CDR1 is LNHDA and CDR2 SQIVND (reference sequence). The CDR3, as DNA: TGTGCCAGTAGGGGACCGACCTCCTACGAGCAGTACTTC. Translation gives CASRGPTSYEQYF.

The genes are TRBV15 and TRBJ2-5; 12 nucleotides agree with TRBD2. The germline V gene has CDR1 LNHNV and CDR2 YYDKDF (reference sequence). The CDR3 spans 18 residues. The V segment lost 3 bases and the J segment 0 bases; nucleotides outside the gene matches: 8. The CDR3 here is CATSSGRTSGEYQETQYF. The CDR3 DNA reads as TGTGCCACCAGCAGCGGTAGGACTAGCGGGGAGTACCAAGAGACCCAGTACTTC.

The chain has TRBV25-1 and TRBJ2-1, with 7 bases aligning to TRBD1. Trimming took 3 bases from V and 7 from J; bases not matched to a gene: 3. The CDR3 loop spans 13 amino acids. The germline gives CDR1 MGHDK, CDR2 SYGVNS. CDR3 loop: CASSDGQVNEQFF. CDR3 nucleotide sequence: TGTGCCAGCAGTGATGGACAGGTAAATGAGCAGTTCTTC. Using reference TRBV25-1 and TRBJ2-1 for the parts outside the CDR3, the full variable domain is EADIYQTPRYLVIGTGKKITLECSQTMGHDKMYWYQQDPGMELHLIHYSYGVNSTEKGDLSSESTVSRIRTEHFPLTLESARPSHTSQYLCASSDGQVNEQFFGPGTRLTVL.

The J gene is TRBJ2-5, the V gene TRBV12-5, with unresolved D. The CDR3 covers 12 residues. The ends were cut back, 5 bases at V and 5 bases at J, with 9 bases in the middle. The germline V gene has CDR1 LGHNT and CDR2 FRNRAP. The CDR3, as DNA: TGTGCTAGTGGTCCCCTGGCGGAGACCCAGTACTTC. Its translation: CASGPLAETQYF.

The chain is built from TRBV7-6 and TRBJ2-7; D may match TRBD1 or TRBD2 (5 bases each). Germline CDR1 SGHVS, CDR2 FNYEAQ. The CDR3 runs 14 residues. V lost 5 bases and J lost 5, with 16 bases in between. The CDR3: CASSPGALGDEQYF. CDR3 DNA: TGTGCCAGCAGCCCCGGGGCACTAGGAGACGAGCAGTACTTC.

V usage is TRBV7-6 and J usage is TRBJ2-1, with 10 nucleotides matching TRBD1. V lost 6 bases, J lost 6 bases, and 11 bases stayed unmatched. The CDR3 is made up of 16 amino acids. Germline assignment: CDR1 SGHVS and CDR2 FNYEAQ. In DNA form, the CDR3 reads TGTGCCAGCAGGCCACATAGGACAGGGGGGCCCAATGAGCAGTTCTTC. Its protein is CASRPHRTGGPNEQFF.

CDR3 sequence: CASSEQGSYNEQFF. The CDR3 coding sequence is TGTGCCAGCAGCGAACAGGGGTCCTACAATGAGCAGTTCTTC. The rearrangement links TRBV6-6 to TRBJ2-1, with 7 nucleotides matching TRBD1. Germline CDR1 MNHNY, CDR2 SVGAGI (reference sequence). CDR3 length: 14 residues. With V trimmed by 6 bases and J by 1 base, 3 bases remained unmatched.

This chain links TRBV15 with TRBJ2-5; 7 nucleotides line up with TRBD1. Germline trimming cut 0 bases from V and 3 bases from J; bases unmatched to any gene: 7. Germline V gene sequence: CDR1 LNHNV, CDR2 YYDKDF (reference sequence). This CDR3 is 16 amino acids long. The CDR3 DNA reads as TGTGCCACCAGCAGAGATCATGAACAGGGGAAAGAGACCCAGTACTTC. Translating it yields CATSRDHEQGKETQYF.

V is TRBV29-1 and J is TRBJ2-7, with D possibly being TRBD1 (6 bases). The CDR3 extends over 14 amino acids. From germline, CDR1 is SQVTM and CDR2 ANQGSEA. V lost 6 bases and J 2 bases, leaving 17 bases between the germline ends. The CDR3, as DNA: TGCAGCGTCTCGAATATGACAGGCCCCTACGAGCAGTACTTC. Residues: CSVSNMTGPYEQYF.

The chain links TRBV5-1 to TRBJ2-5; D possibly corresponds to TRBD2 (6 bases). The DNA end is a closer match to TRBJ2-7, so the J assignment may be wrong. CDR3 length: 15 residues. Germline V gene sequence: CDR1 SGHRS, CDR2 YFSETQ. The CDR3 sequence is CASGPYGLPSAEQYF. In nucleotides, the CDR3 is TGCGCCAGTGGGCCTTACGGACTACCGAGTGCCGAGCAGTACTTC.